The T cell receptor beta chain under discussion was sequenced for a study of blood T cell repertoires in COVID-19. Study context: The United States, Italy and Spain were the sources of the acute and convalescent COVID-19 samples. T cells, B-cell-depleted T cells, or PBMCs provided the cDNA or gDNA that served as material.

Germline CDR1 reads SGDLS; CDR2 reads YYNGEE. The CDR3 has 18 residues. V lost 4 bases to trimming and J lost 0 bases, with 20 bases between them. In the authors' workflow: Reference gene primer amplification gave estimated nucleated cell counts. TCRdb's copy holds only in-frame clones and misses some; the assay was immunoSEQ multiplex PCR. D and trimming come from the DNA, and the V and J calls and clone size come from that table. The data hold approximately 59,000 clones, with 80% to 85% observed a single time. Sequencing used peripheral blood. This chain connects TRBV9 to TRBJ1-3; D is perhaps TRBD1 (5 bases). This receptor was taken from an older man with acute or convalescent COVID-19. Written as DNA, the CDR3 is TGTGCCAGCAGCAGACCCTACGGGGGAGGCGGCTCTGGAAACACCATATATTTT. Its protein is CASSRPYGGGGSGNTIYF.